Sequencing of this T cell receptor (beta chain) was carried out in a study of blood T cell repertoires in COVID-19. Looking at the study overall: Samples representing acute and convalescent COVID-19 were sourced from the United States, Italy and Spain.

Assay: immunoSEQ multiplex PCR; the TCRdb copy retains only in-frame clones and omits some. The sample records around 430,000 clones, approximately 89% being singletons. Enrolment of Seattle patients took place during active infection, and they were followed longitudinally. The origin of this receptor is a woman aged 50 to 60 with COVID-19, enrolled during active disease. Sequencing input: peripheral blood.

The CDR3 nucleotides are TGTGCCAGCAGTGTTGGTTTTCGCGATGGCTACACCTTC. Translated: CASSVGFRDGYTF. The chain recombines TRBV2 with TRBJ1-2; D gene ambiguous. The germline gives CDR1 SNHLY, CDR2 FYNNEI. Trimming shortened V by 4 bases and J by 6 bases, and 12 bases separated the two germline ends. This CDR3 spans 13 amino acids.